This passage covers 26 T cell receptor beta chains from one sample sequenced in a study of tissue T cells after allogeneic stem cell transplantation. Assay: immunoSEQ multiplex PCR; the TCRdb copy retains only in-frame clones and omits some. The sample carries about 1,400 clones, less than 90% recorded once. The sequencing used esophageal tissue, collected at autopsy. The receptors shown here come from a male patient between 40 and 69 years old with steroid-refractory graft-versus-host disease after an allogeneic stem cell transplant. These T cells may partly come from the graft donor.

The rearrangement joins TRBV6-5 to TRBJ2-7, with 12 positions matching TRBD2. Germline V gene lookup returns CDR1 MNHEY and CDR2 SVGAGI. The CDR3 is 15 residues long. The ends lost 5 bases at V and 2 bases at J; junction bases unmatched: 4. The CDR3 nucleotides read TGTGCCAGCAGTACTACTAGCGGGGGGACCTACGAGCAGTACTTC. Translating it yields CASSTTSGGTYEQYF.

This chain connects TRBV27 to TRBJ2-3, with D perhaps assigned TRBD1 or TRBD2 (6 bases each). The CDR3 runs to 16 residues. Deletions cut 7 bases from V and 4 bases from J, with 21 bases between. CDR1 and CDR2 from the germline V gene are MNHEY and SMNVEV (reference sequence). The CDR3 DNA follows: TGTGCCAGCAACAGAAGGGGGGCGATTGGGCCAGATACGCAGTATTTT. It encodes CASNRRGAIGPDTQYF.

The CDR3 spells CATSEGQGGNQPQHF. The CDR3 bases are TGTGCCACCAGTGAGGGACAGGGAGGCAATCAGCCCCAGCATTTT. The V call is TRBV24-1, the J call TRBJ1-5; 9 nucleotides line up with TRBD1. CDR1 is KGHDR, CDR2 SFDVKD, per germline. The V and J ends lost 4 bases and 2 bases, in that order; junction bases with no gene match: 2. The CDR3 is 15 amino acids.

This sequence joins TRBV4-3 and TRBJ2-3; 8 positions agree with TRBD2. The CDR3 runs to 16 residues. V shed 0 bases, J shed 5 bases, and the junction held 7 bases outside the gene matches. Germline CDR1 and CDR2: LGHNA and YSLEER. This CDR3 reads CASSQDRAGVGDTQYF. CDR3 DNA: TGCGCCAGCAGCCAAGATCGAGCGGGGGTGGGAGATACGCAGTATTTT.

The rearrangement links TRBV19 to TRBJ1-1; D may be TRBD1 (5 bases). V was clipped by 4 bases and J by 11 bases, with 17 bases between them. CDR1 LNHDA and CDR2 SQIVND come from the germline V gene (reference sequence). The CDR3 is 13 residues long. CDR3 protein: CASSKDSPGWAFF. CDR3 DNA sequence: TGTGCCAGTAGTAAAGATTCCCCAGGGTGGGCTTTCTTT.

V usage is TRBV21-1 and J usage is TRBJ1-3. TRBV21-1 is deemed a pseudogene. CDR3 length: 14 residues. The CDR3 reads CASSVRDGDYRRGF. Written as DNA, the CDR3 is TGTGCCAGCAGCGTCCGGGACGGTGATTACAGGCGGGGATTT.

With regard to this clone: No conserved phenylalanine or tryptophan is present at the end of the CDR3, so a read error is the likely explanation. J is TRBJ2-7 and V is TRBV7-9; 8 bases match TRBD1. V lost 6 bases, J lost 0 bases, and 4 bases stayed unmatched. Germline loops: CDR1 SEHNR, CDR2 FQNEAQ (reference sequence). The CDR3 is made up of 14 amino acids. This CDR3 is CASSLTGGSYEQYL. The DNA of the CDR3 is TGTGCCAGCAGTCTTACAGGGGGCTCCTACGAGCAGTACCTC.

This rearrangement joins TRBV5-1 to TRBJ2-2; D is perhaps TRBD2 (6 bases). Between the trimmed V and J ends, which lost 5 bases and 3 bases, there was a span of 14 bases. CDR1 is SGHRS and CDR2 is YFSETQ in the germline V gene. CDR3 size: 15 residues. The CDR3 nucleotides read TGCGCCAGCAGTAAAAAACGGGACTACACCGGGGAGCTGTTTTTT. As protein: CASSKKRDYTGELFF.

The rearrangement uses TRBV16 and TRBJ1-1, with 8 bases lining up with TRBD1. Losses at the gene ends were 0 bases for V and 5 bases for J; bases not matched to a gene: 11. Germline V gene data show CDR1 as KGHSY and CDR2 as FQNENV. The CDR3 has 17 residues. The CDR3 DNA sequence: TGTGCCAGCAGCCAATCACTCTCGGACAGGGTCGGAACTGAAGCTTTCTTT. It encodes CASSQSLSDRVGTEAFF.

In nucleotides, the CDR3 is TGTGCCAGCAGCTTACCAGCCTACGAGCAGTACTTC. Amino acid sequence: CASSLPAYEQYF. The rearrangement joins TRBV7-8 to TRBJ2-7; D call uncertain. This CDR3 has 12 amino acids. The germline V gene encodes CDR1 SGHVS and CDR2 FQNEAQ. Trimming cost V 2 bases and J 2 bases, with 4 bases left between them.

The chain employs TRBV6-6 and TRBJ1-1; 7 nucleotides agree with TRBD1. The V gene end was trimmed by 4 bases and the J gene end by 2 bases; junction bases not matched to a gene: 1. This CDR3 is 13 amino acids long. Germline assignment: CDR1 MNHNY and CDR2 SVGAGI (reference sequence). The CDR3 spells CASSWDRNTEAFF. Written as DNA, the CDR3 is TGTGCCAGCAGTTGGGACAGAAACACTGAAGCTTTCTTT.

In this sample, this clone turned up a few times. The CDR3 reads CASAGEGSVYEQYF. The CDR3 bases are TGTGCCAGCGCCGGAGAGGGGTCCGTCTACGAGCAGTACTTC. This chain uses TRBV7-9 with TRBJ2-7, with D possibly being TRBD1 or TRBD2 (5 bases each). The CDR3 sequence is 14 residues long. The germline V and J ends were trimmed by 8 bases and 3 bases, with 17 bases remaining between them. Per germline, CDR1 SEHNR and CDR2 FQNEAQ (reference sequence).

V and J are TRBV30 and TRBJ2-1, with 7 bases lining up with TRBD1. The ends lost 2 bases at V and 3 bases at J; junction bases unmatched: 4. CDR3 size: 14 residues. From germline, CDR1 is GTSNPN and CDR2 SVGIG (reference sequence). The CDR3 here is CAWSNDRDYNEQFF. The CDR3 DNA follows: TGTGCCTGGAGTAACGACAGGGACTACAATGAGCAGTTCTTC.

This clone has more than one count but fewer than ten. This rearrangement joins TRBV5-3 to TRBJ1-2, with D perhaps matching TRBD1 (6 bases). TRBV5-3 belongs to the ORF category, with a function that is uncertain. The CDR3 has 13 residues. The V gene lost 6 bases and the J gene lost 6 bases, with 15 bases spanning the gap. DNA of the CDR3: TGTGCCAGAAATCACCGGGGGGCTCATGGCTACACCTTC. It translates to CARNHRGAHGYTF.

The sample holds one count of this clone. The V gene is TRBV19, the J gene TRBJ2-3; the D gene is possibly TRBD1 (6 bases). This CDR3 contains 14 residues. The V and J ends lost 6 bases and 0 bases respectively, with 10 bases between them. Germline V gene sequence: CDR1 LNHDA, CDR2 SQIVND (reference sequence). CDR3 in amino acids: CASRTGASTDTQYF. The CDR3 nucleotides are TGTGCCAGTAGGACAGGCGCCAGCACAGATACGCAGTATTTT.

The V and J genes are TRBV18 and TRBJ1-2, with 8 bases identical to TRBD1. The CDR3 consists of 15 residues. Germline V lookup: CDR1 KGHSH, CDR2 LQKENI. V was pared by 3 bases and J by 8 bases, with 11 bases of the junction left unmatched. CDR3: CASSPPEGQGSGYTF. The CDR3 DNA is TGTGCCAGCTCACCTCCGGAAGGACAGGGAAGCGGCTACACCTTC.

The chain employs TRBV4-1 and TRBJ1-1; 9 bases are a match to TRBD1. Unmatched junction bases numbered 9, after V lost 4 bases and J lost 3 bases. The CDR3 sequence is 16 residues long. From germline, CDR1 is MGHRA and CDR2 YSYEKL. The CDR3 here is CASSLWTGEVDTEAFF. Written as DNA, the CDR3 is TGCGCCAGCAGCCTCTGGACAGGGGAGGTGGACACTGAAGCTTTCTTT.

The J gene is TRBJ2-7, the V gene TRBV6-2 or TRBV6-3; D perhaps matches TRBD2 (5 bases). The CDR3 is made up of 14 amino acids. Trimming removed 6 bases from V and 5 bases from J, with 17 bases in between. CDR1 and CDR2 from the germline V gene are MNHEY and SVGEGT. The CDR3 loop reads CASSLFGVVNEQYF. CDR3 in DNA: TGTGCCAGCAGCCTCTTCGGGGTAGTGAACGAGCAGTACTTC.

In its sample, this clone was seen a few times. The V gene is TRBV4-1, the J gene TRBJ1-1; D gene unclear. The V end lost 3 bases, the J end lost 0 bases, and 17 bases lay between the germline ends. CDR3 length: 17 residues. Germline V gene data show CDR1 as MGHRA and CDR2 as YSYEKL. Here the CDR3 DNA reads TGCGCCAGCAGCCAGGAGCGCCTCCGGCGGATGAACACTGAAGCTTTCTTT. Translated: CASSQERLRRMNTEAFF.

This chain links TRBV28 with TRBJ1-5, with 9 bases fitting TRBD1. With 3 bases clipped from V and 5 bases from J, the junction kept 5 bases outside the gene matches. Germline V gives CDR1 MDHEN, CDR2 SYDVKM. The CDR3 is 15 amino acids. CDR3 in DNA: TGTGCCAGCAGTTTCCTGGACAGGGGCGATCAGCCCCAGCATTTT. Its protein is CASSFLDRGDQPQHF.

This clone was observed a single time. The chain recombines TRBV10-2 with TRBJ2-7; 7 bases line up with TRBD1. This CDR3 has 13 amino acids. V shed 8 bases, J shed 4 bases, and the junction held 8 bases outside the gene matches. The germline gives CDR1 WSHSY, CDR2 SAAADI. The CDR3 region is CASQTGDGYEQYF. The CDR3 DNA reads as TGCGCCAGCCAAACAGGGGATGGGTACGAGCAGTACTTC.

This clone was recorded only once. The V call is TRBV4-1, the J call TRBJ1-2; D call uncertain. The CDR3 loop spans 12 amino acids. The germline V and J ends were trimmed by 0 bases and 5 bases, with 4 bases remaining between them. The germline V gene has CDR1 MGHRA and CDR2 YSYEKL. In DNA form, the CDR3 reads TGCGCCAGCAGCCAAGATAGTTATGGCTACACCTTC. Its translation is CASSQDSYGYTF.

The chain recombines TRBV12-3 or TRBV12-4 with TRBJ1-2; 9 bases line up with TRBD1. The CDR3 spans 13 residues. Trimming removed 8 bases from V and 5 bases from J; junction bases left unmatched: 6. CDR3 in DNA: TGTGCCAGCGGACAGGGACAGGGTTATGGCTACACCTTC. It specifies CASGQGQGYGYTF.

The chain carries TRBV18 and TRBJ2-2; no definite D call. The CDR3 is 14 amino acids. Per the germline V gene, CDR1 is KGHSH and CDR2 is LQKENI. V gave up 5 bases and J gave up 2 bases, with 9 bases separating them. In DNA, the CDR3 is TGTGCCAGCTCATATGGGATAAACACCGGGGAGCTGTTTTTT. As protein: CASSYGINTGELFF.

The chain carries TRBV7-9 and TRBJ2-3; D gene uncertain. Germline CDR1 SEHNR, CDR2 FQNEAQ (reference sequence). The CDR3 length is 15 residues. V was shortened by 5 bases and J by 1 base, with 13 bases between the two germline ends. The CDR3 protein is CASSKNALGTDTQYF. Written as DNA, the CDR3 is TGTGCCAGCAGCAAGAACGCATTGGGCACAGATACGCAGTATTTT.

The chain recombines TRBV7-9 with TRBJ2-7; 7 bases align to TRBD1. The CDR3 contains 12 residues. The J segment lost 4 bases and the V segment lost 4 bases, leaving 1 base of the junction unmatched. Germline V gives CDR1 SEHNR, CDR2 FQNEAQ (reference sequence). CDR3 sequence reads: CASSSTGYEQYF. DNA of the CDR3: TGTGCCAGCAGCTCGACAGGGTACGAGCAGTACTTC.